The clone carrying this TCR beta chain has just a few counts. The sample originates from a study of blood T cells in healthy people across ages. V was clipped by 2 bases and J by 0 bases, with 17 bases between them. Germline CDR1 and CDR2: DFQATT and SNEGSKA (reference sequence). The CDR3 runs to 17 residues. Primed by a sample-barcoded 5' primer and a J-beta primer mix, a second PCR proceeded for 7 to 11 cycles. TCRdb reprocessed the 5' RACE reads with MiXCR, giving one entry per CDR3 protein. The sample has hundreds of thousands of distinct CDR3 sequences, roughly 60% seen once; the top ten hold about 20%.

Sequencing was performed on blood. The V and J genes are TRBV20-1 and TRBJ2-1; D is perhaps TRBD2 (5 bases). The sequence was collected from a man aged 30 to 45 in good health. The CDR3 DNA follows: TGCAGTGCTAGAACCGGGATGGGCGGCTACTCCTACAATGAGCAGTTCTTC. As protein: CSARTGMGGYSYNEQFF.